This T cell receptor beta chain derives from a study of OX40 agonist ivuxolimab in advanced cancers. Study-level background: Ivuxolimab was administered intravenously to patients at 0.01 to 10 mg/kg every 2 weeks. Regarding the study as a whole: In the 0.1 to 3.0 mg/kg range, CD4+ and CD8+ blood T cells had expanded clonally by week 6.

This CDR3 is built from 13 residues. CDR1 SGHAT and CDR2 FQNNGV come from the germline V gene. Trimming stripped 6 bases from V and 7 bases from J, with 13 bases between. As for this clone: As yet, its antigen is unknown.

Assay: immunoSEQ multiplex PCR; the TCRdb copy retains only in-frame clones and omits some. Among 100,000 to 150,000 clones listed, just under 95% were seen once. The chain is built from TRBV11-2 and TRBJ1-5; D call uncertain. The receptor was isolated from an adult with an advanced solid tumor such as melanoma, head and neck, liver or kidney cancer. The input for sequencing was CD4+ or CD8+ T cells sorted from blood, taken in a trial of the OX40 agonist ivuxolimab. The CDR3 is CASSPHLEQPQHF. The CDR3 DNA follows: TGTGCCAGCAGTCCTCATCTAGAACAGCCCCAGCATTTT.